This TCR beta chain was profiled in a study of blood T cell repertoires in COVID-19. Whole-study context: The United States, Italy and Spain supplied acute and convalescent COVID-19 samples. Sources were T cells, B-cell-depleted T cells, or PBMCs; the material itself was cDNA or gDNA.

Original data processing: Nucleated cell counts were estimated from reference gene primer amplification. Measured with immunoSEQ multiplex PCR; TCRdb has only the in-frame clones, and not every one. V and J calls plus clone size are reproduced from that table; the DNA served to infer D and trimming. The sample gives more than 85,000 clones, less than 90% of which show up once; roughly 20% is in the top ten. This clone was observed once. The TCR was taken from an older woman with acute or convalescent COVID-19. The sample was peripheral blood.

The CDR3: CASSLGGDQPQHF. Here the CDR3 DNA reads TGTGCCAGCAGCTTGGGCGGTGATCAGCCCCAGCATTTT. V is TRBV5-6 and J is TRBJ1-5; unclear D gene. Germline V CDR1 and CDR2: SGHDT, YYEEEE. Deletions cut 0 bases from V and 5 bases from J, with 6 bases between. The CDR3 extends over 13 amino acids. Complete variable domain (other parts from reference TRBV5-6 and TRBJ1-5): DAGVTQSPTHLIKTRGQQVTLRCSPKSGHDTVSWYQQALGQGPQFIFQYYEEEERQRGNFPDRFSGHQFPNYSSELNVNALLLGDSALYLCASSLGGDQPQHFGDGTRLSIL.